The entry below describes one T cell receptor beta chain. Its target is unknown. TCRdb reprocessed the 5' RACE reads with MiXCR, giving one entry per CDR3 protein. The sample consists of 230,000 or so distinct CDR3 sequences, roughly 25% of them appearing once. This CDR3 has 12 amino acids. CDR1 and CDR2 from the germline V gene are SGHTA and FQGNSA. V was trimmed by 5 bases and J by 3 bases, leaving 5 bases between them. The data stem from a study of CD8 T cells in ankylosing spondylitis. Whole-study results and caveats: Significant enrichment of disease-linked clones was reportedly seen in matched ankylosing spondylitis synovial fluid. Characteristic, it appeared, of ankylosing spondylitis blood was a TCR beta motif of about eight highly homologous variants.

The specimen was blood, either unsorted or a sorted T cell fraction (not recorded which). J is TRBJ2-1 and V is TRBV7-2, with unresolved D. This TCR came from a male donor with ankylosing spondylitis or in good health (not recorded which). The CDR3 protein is CASSLNYNEQFF. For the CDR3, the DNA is TGTGCCAGCAGCCTGAACTACAATGAGCAGTTCTTC.